The present entry profiles one TCR beta chain with its context. The CDR3 totals 14 residues. The sample comes from a study of beta chain features in type 1 diabetes. The isolated RNA, all of it, was reverse transcribed, so expressed TCRB transcripts were what got sequenced. Here immunoSEQ multiplex PCR was the method, and the copy in TCRdb shows in-frame clones only, minus some. This sample has about 220,000 clones, with approximately 11% found just once. Sequencing input: central memory CD4+ T cells from blood. The chain uses TRBV21-1 and TRBJ2-7. TRBV21-1 is a pseudogene locus. This clonotype was sampled from a man aged 18 to 29 in good health. In DNA form, the CDR3 reads TGTGCCAGCAGCAAAGACGCAGTAGCCTACGAGCAGTACTTC. This encodes CASSKDAVAYEQYF.